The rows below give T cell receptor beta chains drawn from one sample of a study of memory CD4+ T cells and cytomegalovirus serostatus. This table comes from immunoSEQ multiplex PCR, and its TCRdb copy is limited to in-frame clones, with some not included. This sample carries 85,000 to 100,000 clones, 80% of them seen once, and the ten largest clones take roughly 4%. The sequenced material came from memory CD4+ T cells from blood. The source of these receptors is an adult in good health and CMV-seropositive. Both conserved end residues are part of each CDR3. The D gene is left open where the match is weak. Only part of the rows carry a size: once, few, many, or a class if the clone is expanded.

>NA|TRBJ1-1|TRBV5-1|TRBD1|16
CASSFGDRGHGTEAFF
TGCGCCAGCAGCTTTGGGGACAGGGGGCATGGGACTGAAGCTTTCTTT
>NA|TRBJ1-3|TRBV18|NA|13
CASSPSGGNTIYF
TGTGCCAGCTCACCATCGGGAGGAAACACCATATATTTT
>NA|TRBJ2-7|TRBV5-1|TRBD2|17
CASSGGSLAGAGYEQYF
TGCGCCAGCAGCGGGGGGTCACTAGCGGGAGCTGGCTACGAGCAGTACTTC
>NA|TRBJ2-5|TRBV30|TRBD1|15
CAWSVHRDRVETQYF
TGTGCCTGGAGTGTACATAGGGACAGGGTCGAGACCCAGTACTTC
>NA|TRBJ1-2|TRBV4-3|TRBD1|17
CASSQAPIDRGGYGYTF
TGCGCCAGCAGCCAAGCCCCTATAGACAGGGGAGGCTATGGCTACACCTTC
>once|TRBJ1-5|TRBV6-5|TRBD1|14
CASSLTGVNQPQHF
TGTGCCAGCAGCTTAACAGGGGTCAATCAGCCCCAGCATTTT
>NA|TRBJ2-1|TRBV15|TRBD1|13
CATSRADREKQFF
TGTGCCACCAGCAGGGCTGACAGGGAGAAGCAGTTCTTC
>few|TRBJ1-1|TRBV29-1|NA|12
CSVELRDTEAFF
TGCAGCGTTGAATTGCGGGACACTGAAGCTTTCTTT
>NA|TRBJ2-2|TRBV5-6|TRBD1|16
CASSLALGTGSLELFF
TGTGCCAGCAGCTTGGCCCTCGGGACAGGAAGCCTTGAGCTGTTTTTT
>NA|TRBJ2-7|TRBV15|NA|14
CATSRGGSTNEQYF
TGTGCCACCAGCAGAGGAGGGAGTACGAACGAGCAGTACTTC
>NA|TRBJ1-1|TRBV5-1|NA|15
CASSLGAGGVLEAFF
TGCGCCAGCAGCTTGGGTGCCGGAGGGGTTCTAGAAGCTTTCTTT
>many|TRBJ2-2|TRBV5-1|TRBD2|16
CASSSGTSGFTGELFF
TGCGCCAGCAGCTCTGGGACTAGCGGGTTCACCGGGGAGCTGTTTTTT
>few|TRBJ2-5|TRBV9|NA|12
CASSVGGETQYF
TGTGCCAGCAGCGTAGGGGGGGAGACCCAGTACTTC
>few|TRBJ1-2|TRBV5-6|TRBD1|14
CASSRGQGLYGYTF
TGTGCCAGCAGCCGAGGACAGGGCCTCTATGGCTACACCTTC
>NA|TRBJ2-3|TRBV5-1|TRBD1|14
CASSIQGGEDTQYF
TGCGCCAGCAGTATACAGGGGGGTGAAGATACGCAGTATTTT
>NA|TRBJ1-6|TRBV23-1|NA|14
CASRDRTVRSPLHF
TGCGCCAGCAGAGACCGGACGGTAAGATCACCCCTCCACTTT
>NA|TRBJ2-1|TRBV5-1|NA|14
CASSLGDVGNEQFF
TGCGCCAGCAGCTTGGGGGACGTCGGGAATGAGCAGTTCTTC
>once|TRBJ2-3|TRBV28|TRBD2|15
CASSEAGVFGDTQYF
TGTGCCAGCAGTGAAGCGGGAGTTTTTGGAGATACGCAGTATTTT
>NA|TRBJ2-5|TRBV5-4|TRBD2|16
CASSLWGGRWAETQYF
TGTGCCAGCAGCTTGTGGGGCGGGAGGTGGGCAGAGACCCAGTACTTC
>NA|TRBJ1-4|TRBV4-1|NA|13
CASSRDANEKLFF
TGCGCCAGCAGCAGGGACGCGAATGAAAAACTGTTTTTT
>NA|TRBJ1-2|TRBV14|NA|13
CASSQGAFYGYTF
TGTGCCAGCAGCCAAGGGGCGTTCTATGGCTACACCTTC
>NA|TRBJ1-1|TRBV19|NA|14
CASSIGRAGTEAFF
TGTGCCAGTAGTATAGGCAGGGCCGGCACTGAAGCTTTCTTT
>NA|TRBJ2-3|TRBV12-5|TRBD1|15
CASGPDRGPADTQYF
TGTGCTAGTGGTCCAGACAGGGGTCCTGCAGATACGCAGTATTTT
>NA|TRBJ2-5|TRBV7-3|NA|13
CASSFGREETQYF
TGTGCCAGCAGCTTTGGACGAGAAGAGACCCAGTACTTC
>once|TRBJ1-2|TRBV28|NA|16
CASSLPPGRAGYGYTF
TGTGCCAGCAGTTTACCCCCGGGCAGGGCTGGCTATGGCTACACCTTC
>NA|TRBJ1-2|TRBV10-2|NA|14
CASSESRINYGYTF
TGCGCCAGCAGTGAATCCAGGATTAACTATGGCTACACCTTC
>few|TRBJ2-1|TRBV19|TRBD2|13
CASTAGTRDEQFF
TGTGCCAGTACAGCCGGGACTAGGGATGAGCAGTTCTTC
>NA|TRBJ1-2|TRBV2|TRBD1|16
CASSRLGTGNNYGYTF
TGTGCCAGCAGTCGTCTTGGGACAGGAAATAACTATGGCTACACCTTC
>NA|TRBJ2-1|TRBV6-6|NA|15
CASTPQGDSYNEQFF
TGTGCCAGCACCCCTCAGGGAGACTCCTACAATGAGCAGTTCTTC
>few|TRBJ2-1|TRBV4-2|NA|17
CASSQDGFGSSYNEQFF
TGTGCCAGCAGCCAAGACGGTTTTGGGAGCTCCTACAATGAGCAGTTCTTC
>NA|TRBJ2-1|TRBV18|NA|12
CASSQQGGRQFF
TGTGCCAGCTCTCAACAGGGTGGGAGGCAGTTCTTC
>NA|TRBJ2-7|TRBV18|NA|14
CASSPGRTHYEQYF
TGTGCCAGCTCACCGGGACGGACTCACTACGAGCAGTACTTC
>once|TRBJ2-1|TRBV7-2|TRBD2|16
CASSKAGTSAYNEQFF
TGTGCCAGCAGCAAAGCCGGGACTAGCGCGTACAATGAGCAGTTCTTC
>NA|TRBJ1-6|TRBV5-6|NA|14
CASSQGPRESPLHF
TGTGCCAGCAGTCAGGGACCTCGGGAATCACCCCTCCACTTT
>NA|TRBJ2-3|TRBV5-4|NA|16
CASSMNSGLRTDTQYF
TGTGCCAGCAGCATGAATAGCGGCCTGCGCACAGATACGCAGTATTTT
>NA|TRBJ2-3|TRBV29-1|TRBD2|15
CSVLGASGGTDTQYF
TGCAGCGTCCTCGGGGCTAGCGGAGGCACAGATACGCAGTATTTT
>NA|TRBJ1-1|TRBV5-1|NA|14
CASRPGTENTEAFF
TGCGCCAGCAGACCCGGGACCGAGAACACTGAAGCTTTCTTT
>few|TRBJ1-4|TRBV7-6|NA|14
CASSSSGIGEKLFF
TGTGCCAGCAGCTCCTCAGGGATTGGGGAAAAACTGTTTTTT
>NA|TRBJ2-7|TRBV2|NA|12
CASSDGASEQYF
TGTGCCAGCAGTGATGGGGCAAGTGAGCAGTACTTC
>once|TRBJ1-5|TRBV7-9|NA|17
CASSFVSGTYSNQPQHF
TGTGCCAGCAGCTTCGTTTCCGGGACTTATAGCAATCAGCCCCAGCATTTT
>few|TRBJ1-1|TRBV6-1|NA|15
CASSEVRQVNTEAFF
TGTGCCAGCAGTGAAGTAAGACAGGTGAACACTGAAGCTTTCTTT
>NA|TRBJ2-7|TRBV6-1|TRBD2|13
CASISSGRQEQYF
TGTGCCAGCATTAGTAGCGGGAGACAAGAGCAGTACTTC
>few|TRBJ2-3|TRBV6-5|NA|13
CASSYSHGGPPYF
TGTGCCAGCAGTTACTCCCATGGGGGGCCGCCGTATTTT
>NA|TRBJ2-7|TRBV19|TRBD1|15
CASSRDRAQSYEQYF
TGTGCCAGTAGTCGCGACAGGGCTCAGTCCTACGAGCAGTACTTC
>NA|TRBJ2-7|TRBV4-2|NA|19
CASSQDLERGSGVSYEQYF
TGTGCCAGCAGCCAAGATCTAGAGCGCGGTAGCGGAGTCTCCTACGAGCAGTACTTC
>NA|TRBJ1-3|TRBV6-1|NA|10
CASSEITIYF
TGTGCCAGCAGTGAAATCACCATATATTTT
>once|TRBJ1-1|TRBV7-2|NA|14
CASSLGTANTEAFF
TGTGCCAGCAGCTTAGGGACAGCCAACACTGAAGCTTTCTTT
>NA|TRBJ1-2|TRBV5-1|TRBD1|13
CASSSQGVDGYTF
TGCGCCAGCAGCTCCCAGGGGGTTGATGGCTACACCTTC
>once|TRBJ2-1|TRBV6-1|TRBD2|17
CASSAQGTSGSIYEQFF
TGTGCCAGCAGTGCCCAAGGGACTAGCGGGAGTATCTATGAGCAGTTCTTC
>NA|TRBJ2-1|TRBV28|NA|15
CASSVGTEGSYEQFF
TGTGCCAGCAGTGTCGGGACGGAGGGAAGCTATGAGCAGTTCTTC
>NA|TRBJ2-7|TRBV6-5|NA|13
CASRQGTNYEQYF
TGTGCCAGCCGACAGGGGACTAACTACGAGCAGTACTTC
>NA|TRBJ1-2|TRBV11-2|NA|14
CASSLRGGNYGYTF
TGTGCCAGCAGCTTAAGGGGGGGGAACTATGGCTACACCTTC
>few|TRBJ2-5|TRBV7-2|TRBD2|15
CASSQPTGGFVTQYF
TGTGCCAGCAGCCAACCCACGGGAGGGTTTGTGACCCAGTACTTC
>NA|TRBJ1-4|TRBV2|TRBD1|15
CASSPQGARGEKLFF
TGTGCCAGCAGTCCACAGGGGGCGCGGGGTGAAAAACTGTTTTTT
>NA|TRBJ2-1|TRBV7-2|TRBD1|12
CASSSTGDEQFF
TGTGCCAGCAGCTCCACAGGGGATGAGCAGTTCTTC